These T cell receptor beta chains were read from a single sample in a study of T cells in localized non-small cell lung cancer. The table came from immunoSEQ multiplex PCR; TCRdb's copy has only in-frame clones and leaves some out. The sample has 75,000 to 80,000 clones, 85% to 90% seen once. The source material was peripheral blood, sampled before any cancer treatment. The receptors originated from a woman aged 35-75 years with stage I squamous cell lung carcinoma. Each CDR3 is given with its conserved first and last residue. Fields, in order: D gene, V gene, clone size, J gene, CDR3 DNA, CDR3 protein. A D gene is named only where the DNA matches it firmly. Not all rows give a size; the values are once, few, many and, for expanded clones, a class.

-	TRBV5-1	-	TRBJ1-2	TGCGCCAGCAGCTTGGGCTGGGTAGGGGAAAGCCATGGCTACACCTTC	CASSLGWVGESHGYTF
TRBD2	TRBV5-1	-	TRBJ2-7	TGCGCCAGCAGCGGAGGGACTAGCGGGCGCCCCTACGAGCAGTACTTC	CASSGGTSGRPYEQYF
TRBD1	TRBV5-1	-	TRBJ1-1	TGCGCCAGCAGCCCAGGTAGGACAGGGGGCGGTGAAGCTTTCTTT	CASSPGRTGGGEAFF
TRBD1	TRBV5-1	-	TRBJ1-4	TGCGCCAGCAGCCTTAGACCCACAGGGGCTAATGAAAAACTGTTTTTT	CASSLRPTGANEKLFF
-	TRBV28	-	TRBJ1-6	TGTGCCAGCAGCTACGACAGGAATACCTATAATTCACCCCTCCACTTT	CASSYDRNTYNSPLHF
-	TRBV7-8	-	TRBJ2-7	TGTGCCAGCAGTGCGACTAGAGGCGAGCAGTACTTC	CASSATRGEQYF
TRBD2	TRBV5-4	once	TRBJ2-5	TGTGCCAGCAGCTTGGAGGCTAGCGGAGAGACCCAGTACTTC	CASSLEASGETQYF
-	TRBV5-6	-	TRBJ1-1	TGTGCCAGCAGCTCACAGGGAATGAACACTGAAGCTTTCTTT	CASSSQGMNTEAFF
-	TRBV11-3	-	TRBJ2-7	TGTGCCAGCAGCTCGGGACCCTACGAGCAGTACTTC	CASSSGPYEQYF
TRBD2	TRBV25-1	-	TRBJ2-5	TGTGCCAGCAGTGAAGCGGGGGGGGCATTGGGAGAGACCCAGTACTTC	CASSEAGGALGETQYF
-	TRBV5-1	-	TRBJ1-4	TGCGCCAGCAGCTTGGCCGCCACGGCGGATGAAAAACTGTTTTTT	CASSLAATADEKLFF
TRBD1	TRBV9	-	TRBJ1-4	TGTGCCAGCAGCTTCAGGACAGGGGAAACTAATGAAAAACTGTTTTTT	CASSFRTGETNEKLFF
TRBD2	TRBV2	-	TRBJ2-3	TGTGCCAGCGGGGCGGGGGGGATGGATACGCAGTATTTT	CASGAGGMDTQYF
-	TRBV19	-	TRBJ1-5	TGTGCCAGTAGTACCCGGGAAAATCAGCCCCAGCATTTT	CASSTRENQPQHF
-	TRBV7-2	-	TRBJ1-3	TGTGCCAGCAGCTCCACTCTGGGCTCTGGAAACACCATATATTTT	CASSSTLGSGNTIYF